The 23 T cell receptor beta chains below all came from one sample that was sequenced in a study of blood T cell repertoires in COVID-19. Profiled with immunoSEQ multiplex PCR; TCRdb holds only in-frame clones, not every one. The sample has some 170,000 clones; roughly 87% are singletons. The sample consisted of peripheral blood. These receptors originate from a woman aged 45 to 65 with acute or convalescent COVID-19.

The CDR3 DNA reads as TGTGCCAGCAGGAGGGACTCGGAGGATACGCAGTATTTT. The encoded protein is CASRRDSEDTQYF. J is TRBJ2-3 and V is TRBV6-5; a possible D gene is TRBD2 (6 bases). Germline V gene sequence: CDR1 MNHEY, CDR2 SVGAGI. This CDR3 has 13 residues. V gave up 6 bases and J gave up 6 bases, with 13 bases separating them.

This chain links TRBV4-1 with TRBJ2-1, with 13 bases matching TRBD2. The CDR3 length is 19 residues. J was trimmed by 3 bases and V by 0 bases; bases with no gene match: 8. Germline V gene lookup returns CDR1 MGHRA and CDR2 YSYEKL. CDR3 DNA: TGCGCCAGCAGCCAAGACTTTTTACTAGCGGGAGGGCTCTACAATGAGCAGTTCTTC. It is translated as CASSQDFLLAGGLYNEQFF.

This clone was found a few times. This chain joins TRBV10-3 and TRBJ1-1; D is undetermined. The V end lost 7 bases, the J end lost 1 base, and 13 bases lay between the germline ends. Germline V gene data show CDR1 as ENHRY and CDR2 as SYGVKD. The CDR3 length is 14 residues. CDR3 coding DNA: TGTGCCATCACCCAGTCAGGCACGAACACTGAAGCTTTCTTT. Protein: CAITQSGTNTEAFF.

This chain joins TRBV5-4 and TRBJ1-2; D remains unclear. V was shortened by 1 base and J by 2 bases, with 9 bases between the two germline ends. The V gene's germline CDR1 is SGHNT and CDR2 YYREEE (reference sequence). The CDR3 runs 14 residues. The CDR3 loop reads CASSLSGHNYGYTF. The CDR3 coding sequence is TGTGCCAGCAGCTTGAGTGGCCACAACTATGGCTACACCTTC.

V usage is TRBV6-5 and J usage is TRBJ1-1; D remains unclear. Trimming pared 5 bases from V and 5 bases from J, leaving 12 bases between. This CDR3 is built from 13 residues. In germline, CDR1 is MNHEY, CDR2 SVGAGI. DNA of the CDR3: TGTGCCAGCAGTCCCCACAGAGGGACTGAAGCTTTCTTT. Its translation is CASSPHRGTEAFF.

CDR3 residues: CASSLGPAGGSYGYTF. DNA of the CDR3: TGTGCCAGCAGCTTGGGGCCGGCAGGGGGAAGCTATGGCTACACCTTC. The V and J genes are TRBV5-4 and TRBJ1-2, with 7 bases fitting TRBD1. CDR3 length: 16 amino acids. CDR1 SGHNT and CDR2 YYREEE come from the germline V gene (reference sequence). V shed 0 bases, J shed 4 bases, and the junction held 9 bases outside the gene matches.

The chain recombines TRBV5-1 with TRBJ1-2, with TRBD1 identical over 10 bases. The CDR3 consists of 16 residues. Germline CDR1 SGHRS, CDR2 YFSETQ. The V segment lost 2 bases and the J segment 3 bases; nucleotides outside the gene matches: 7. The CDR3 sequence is CASSLKSGTGDYGYTF. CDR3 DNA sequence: TGCGCCAGCAGCTTAAAGTCCGGGACAGGGGACTATGGCTACACCTTC.

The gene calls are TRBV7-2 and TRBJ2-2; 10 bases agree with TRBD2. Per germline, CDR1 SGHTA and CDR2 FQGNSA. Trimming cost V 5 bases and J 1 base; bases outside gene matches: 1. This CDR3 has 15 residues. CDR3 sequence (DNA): TGTGCCAGCAGCAGGACTAGCGGGAACACCGGGGAGCTGTTTTTT. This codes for CASSRTSGNTGELFF.

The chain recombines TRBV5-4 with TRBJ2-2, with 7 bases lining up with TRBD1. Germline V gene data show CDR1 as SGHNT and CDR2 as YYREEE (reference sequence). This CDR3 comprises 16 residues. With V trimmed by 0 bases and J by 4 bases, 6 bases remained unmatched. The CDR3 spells CASSLAGQRITGELFF. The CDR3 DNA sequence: TGTGCCAGCAGCTTGGCGGGACAGAGAATCACCGGGGAGCTGTTTTTT.

The CDR3 sequence: CASLDSRGIGSQETQYF. CDR3 DNA sequence: TGTGCCAGCTTAGATTCCAGGGGGATTGGGTCCCAAGAGACCCAGTACTTC. The chain has TRBV5-6 and TRBJ2-5; 7 bases line up with TRBD1. Per the germline V gene, CDR1 is SGHDT and CDR2 is YYEEEE. J lost 1 base, V lost 7 bases, and 16 bases had no gene match. The CDR3 length is 17 residues.

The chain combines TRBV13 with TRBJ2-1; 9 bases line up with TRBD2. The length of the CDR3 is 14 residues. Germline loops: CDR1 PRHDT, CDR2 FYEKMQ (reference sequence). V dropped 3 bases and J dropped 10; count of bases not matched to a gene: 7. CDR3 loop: CASSLTSGAREQFF. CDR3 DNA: TGTGCCAGCAGCTTGACTAGCGGCGCCCGGGAGCAGTTCTTC.

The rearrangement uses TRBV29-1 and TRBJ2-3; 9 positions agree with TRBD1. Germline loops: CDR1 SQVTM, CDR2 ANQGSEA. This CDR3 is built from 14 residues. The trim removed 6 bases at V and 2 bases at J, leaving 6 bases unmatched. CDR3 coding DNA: TGCAGCGTAGGACAGGGGCACTCCACAGATACGCAGTATTTT. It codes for CSVGQGHSTDTQYF.

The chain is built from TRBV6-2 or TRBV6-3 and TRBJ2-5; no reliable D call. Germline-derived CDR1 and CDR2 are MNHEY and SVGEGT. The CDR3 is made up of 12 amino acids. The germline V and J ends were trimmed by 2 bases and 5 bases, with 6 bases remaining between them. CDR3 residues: CASSYPSETQYF. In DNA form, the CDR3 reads TGTGCCAGCAGTTACCCCAGTGAGACCCAGTACTTC.

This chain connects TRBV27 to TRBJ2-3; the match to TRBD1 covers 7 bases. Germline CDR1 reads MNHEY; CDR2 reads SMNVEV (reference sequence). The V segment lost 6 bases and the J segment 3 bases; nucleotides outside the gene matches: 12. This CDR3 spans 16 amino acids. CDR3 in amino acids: CASSLWNGQVTDTQYF. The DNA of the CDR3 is TGTGCCAGCAGCTTGTGGAATGGACAGGTGACAGATACGCAGTATTTT.

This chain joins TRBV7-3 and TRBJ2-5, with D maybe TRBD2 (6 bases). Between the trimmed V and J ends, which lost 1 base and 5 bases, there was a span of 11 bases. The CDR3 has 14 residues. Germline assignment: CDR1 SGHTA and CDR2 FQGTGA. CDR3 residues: CASSLSGAGETQYF. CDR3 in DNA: TGTGCCAGCAGCTTAAGCGGGGCCGGTGAGACCCAGTACTTC.

CDR3 bases: TGCAGCGTAGGGGTTTCGGACTATGGCTACACCTTC. As protein: CSVGVSDYGYTF. J is TRBJ1-2 and V is TRBV29-1, with TRBD1 as a possible D gene (5 bases). The V gene lost 6 bases and the J gene lost 3 bases, with 11 bases spanning the gap. CDR1 and CDR2 (germline): SQVTM, ANQGSEA. This CDR3 contains 12 residues. The entire variable domain, with the rest obtained from reference TRBV29-1 and TRBJ1-2, is as follows: SAVISQKPSRDICQRGTSLTIQCQVDSQVTMMFWYRQQPGQSLTLIATANQGSEATYESGFVIDKFPISRPNLTFSTLTVSNMSPEDSSIYLCSVGVSDYGYTFGSGTRLTVV.

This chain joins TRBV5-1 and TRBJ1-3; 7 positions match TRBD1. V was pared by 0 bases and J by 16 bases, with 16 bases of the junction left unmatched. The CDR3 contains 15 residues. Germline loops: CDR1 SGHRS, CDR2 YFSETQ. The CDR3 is CASSLAVGTANRIYF. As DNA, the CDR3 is TGCGCCAGCAGCTTGGCCGTCGGGACAGCTAATCGAATTTATTTT.

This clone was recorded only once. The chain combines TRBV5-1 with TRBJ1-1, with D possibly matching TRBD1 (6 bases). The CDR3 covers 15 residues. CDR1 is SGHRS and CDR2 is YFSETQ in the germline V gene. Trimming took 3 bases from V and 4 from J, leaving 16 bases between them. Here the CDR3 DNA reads TGCGCCAGCAGCTCTAGCACAGGGTGGGGCACTGAAGCTTTCTTT. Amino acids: CASSSSTGWGTEAFF. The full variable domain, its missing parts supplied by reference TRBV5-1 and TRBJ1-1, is KAGVTQTPRYLIKTRGQQVTLSCSPISGHRSVSWYQQTPGQGLQFLFEYFSETQRNKGNFPGRFSGRQFSNSRSEMNVSTLELGDSALYLCASSSSTGWGTEAFFGQGTRLTVV.

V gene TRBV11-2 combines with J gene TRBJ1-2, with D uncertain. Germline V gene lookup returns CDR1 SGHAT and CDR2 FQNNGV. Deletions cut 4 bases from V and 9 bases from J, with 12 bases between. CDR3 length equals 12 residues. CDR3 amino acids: CASSSSAHRYTF. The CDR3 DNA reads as TGTGCCAGCAGCTCTTCCGCGCATCGCTACACCTTC. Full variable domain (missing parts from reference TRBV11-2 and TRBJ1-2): EAGVAQSPRYKIIEKRQSVAFWCNPISGHATLYWYQQILGQGPKLLIQFQNNGVVDDSQLPKDRFSAERLKGVDSTLKIQPAKLEDSAVYLCASSSSAHRYTFGSGTRLTVV.

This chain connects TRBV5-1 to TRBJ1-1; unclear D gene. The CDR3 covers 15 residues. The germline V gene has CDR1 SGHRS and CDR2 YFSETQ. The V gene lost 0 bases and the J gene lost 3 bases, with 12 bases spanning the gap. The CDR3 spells CASSLASGFDTEAFF. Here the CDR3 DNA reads TGCGCCAGCAGCTTGGCCTCGGGGTTCGACACTGAAGCTTTCTTT.

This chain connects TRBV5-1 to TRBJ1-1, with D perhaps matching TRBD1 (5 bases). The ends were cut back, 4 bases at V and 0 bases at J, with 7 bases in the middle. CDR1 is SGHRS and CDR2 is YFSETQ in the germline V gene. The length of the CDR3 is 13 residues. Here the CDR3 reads CASSGGLNTEAFF. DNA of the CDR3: TGCGCCAGCAGCGGGGGGTTGAACACTGAAGCTTTCTTT.

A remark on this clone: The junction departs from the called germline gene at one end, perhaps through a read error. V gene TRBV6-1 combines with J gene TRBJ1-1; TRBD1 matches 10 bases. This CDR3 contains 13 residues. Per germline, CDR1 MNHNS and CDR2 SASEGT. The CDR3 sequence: CASSEGQGPSLPF. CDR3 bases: TGTGCCAGCAGTGAGGGACAGGGGCCCTCCCTACCTTTT.

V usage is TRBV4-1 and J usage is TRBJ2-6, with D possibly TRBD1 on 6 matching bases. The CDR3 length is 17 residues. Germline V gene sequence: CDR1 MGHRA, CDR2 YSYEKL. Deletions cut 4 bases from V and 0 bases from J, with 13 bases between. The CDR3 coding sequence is TGCGCCAGCAGCCGGGACACTGTAAGCTCTGGGGCCAACGTCCTGACTTTC. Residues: CASSRDTVSSGANVLTF.